This T cell receptor beta chain appears in the sequencing data of a study of CD8 T cells in ankylosing spondylitis. Using quantitative 5'-RACE with molecular barcodes, the authors made TCR beta libraries. TCRdb reprocessed the 5' RACE reads via MiXCR and lists one record per CDR3 protein. The sample shows 85,000 to 100,000 distinct CDR3 sequences, about 8.1% of them seen only once. The germline V and J ends were trimmed by 4 bases and 5 bases, with 9 bases remaining between them. Germline CDR1 is SGHVS and CDR2 is FNYEAQ. CDR3 length equals 12 residues. This clonotype came up many times. The sample comprised blood, either unsorted or a sorted T cell fraction (not recorded which). The origin of this receptor is a male donor with ankylosing spondylitis or in good health (not recorded which). The chain couples TRBV7-6 to TRBJ2-7; D is possibly TRBD2 (5 bases). The CDR3, as DNA: TGTGCCAGCAGCTCCGGAGGTGACGAGCAGTACTTC. This codes for CASSSGGDEQYF.